The TCR beta chain under discussion was sequenced for a study of a mutant IDH1 vaccine in newly diagnosed glioma. A note on this clone: This sample includes further DNA sequences coding for the same CDR3.

V was shortened by 3 bases and J by 4 bases, with 12 bases between the two germline ends. CDR3 size: 14 residues. Germline V CDR1 and CDR2: KGHSH, LQKENI. Generated by immunoSEQ multiplex PCR, the TCRdb table keeps only in-frame clones and is missing some. The table has 70,000 to 95,000 clones, roughly 87% seen once; the top ten hold roughly 5%. Time point reported: baseline, week 1 (first vaccination visit). Indicated treatment: pre-vaccination baseline after standard-of-care therapy. The chain combines TRBV18 with TRBJ1-1; a weak D match, TRBD1 (5 bases). The specimen comprised PBMCs, sampled from a glioma patient treated with radiotherapy, temozolomide or both. This TCR derives from a man aged 35 to 55 with glioma. Some clones in this sample may be carry-over from other donors' samples. The DNA for the CDR3 is TGTGCCAGCTCACCGCAGGGCCAGGGCACTGAAGCTTTCTTT. This codes for CASSPQGQGTEAFF.